The next 20 T cell receptor beta chains were all read from a single sample in a study of blood T cell repertoires in COVID-19. TCRdb's table, derived via immunoSEQ multiplex PCR, lists solely in-frame clones and lacks some. The sample gives some 73,000 clones, about 74% of which show up once; 2% to 2.5% is in the top ten. Sequencing was performed on peripheral blood. All receptors derive from a man in his sixties or seventies with COVID-19, enrolled during active disease.

The chain is built from TRBV4-1 and TRBJ2-2, with D unresolved. The CDR3 covers 16 residues. The germline gives CDR1 MGHRA, CDR2 YSYEKL. Trimming pared 5 bases from V and 0 bases from J, leaving 13 bases between. Here the CDR3 DNA reads TGCGCCAGCAGCTTTTCCTCACAGACGAACACCGGGGAGCTGTTTTTT. It translates to CASSFSSQTNTGELFF.

This clone was observed once. The chain joins TRBV30 to TRBJ2-7; the D is unclear. This CDR3 region has 11 residues. Germline values: CDR1 GTSNPN, CDR2 SVGIG (reference sequence). V gave up 0 bases and J gave up 10 bases, with 10 bases separating them. The CDR3 loop reads CAWSVSGEQYF. CDR3 in DNA: TGTGCCTGGAGTGTATCCGGAGAACAGTACTTC.

This chain uses TRBV19 with TRBJ1-4, with TRBD1 identical over 7 bases. CDR3 length equals 14 residues. V was clipped by 4 bases and J by 8 bases; unmatched bases: 7. Germline V lookup: CDR1 LNHDA, CDR2 SQIVND (reference sequence). This CDR3 reads CASSRTGRDEKLFF. As DNA, the CDR3 is TGTGCCAGTAGTAGGACAGGAAGAGACGAAAAACTGTTTTTT.

The chain uses TRBV27 and TRBJ2-7; 10 bases fit TRBD1. CDR3 size: 15 residues. CDR1 and CDR2 (germline): MNHEY, SMNVEV (reference sequence). V was clipped by 6 bases and J by 5 bases; unmatched bases: 10. The CDR3 DNA reads as TGTGCCAGCAGCCCCACGACAGGGGGCTTCCACGAGCAGTACTTC. Translation gives CASSPTTGGFHEQYF.

The chain is built from TRBV29-1 and TRBJ1-4, with 10 bases lining up with TRBD1. Germline-derived CDR1 and CDR2 are SQVTM and ANQGSEA. The J segment lost 5 bases and the V segment lost 7 bases, leaving 10 bases of the junction unmatched. The CDR3 loop spans 15 amino acids. CDR3 loop: CSASGTGERNEKLFF. For the CDR3, the DNA is TGCAGCGCATCCGGGACAGGGGAAAGGAATGAAAAACTGTTTTTT.

J is TRBJ2-1 and V is TRBV4-3; D gene unclear. The V gene lost 0 bases and the J gene lost 4 bases, with 13 bases spanning the gap. CDR1 is LGHNA, CDR2 YSLEER, per germline. The CDR3 is 16 amino acids. CDR3 sequence (DNA): TGCGCCAGCAGCCAAGATGGGTCCGGAGAGTACAATGAGCAGTTCTTC. It encodes CASSQDGSGEYNEQFF.

The chain is built from TRBV7-2 and TRBJ1-2; 8 bases are a match to TRBD1. The trim removed 5 bases at V and 6 bases at J, leaving 17 bases unmatched. There are 17 residues in the CDR3. Germline assignment: CDR1 SGHTA and CDR2 FQGNSA. CDR3 bases: TGTGCCAGCAGCAAATCCCTAGGACAGGGTCGAGTTGATGGCTACACCTTC. Translation gives CASSKSLGQGRVDGYTF.

The chain recombines TRBV28 with TRBJ2-7; perhaps TRBD1 as D (6 bases). The V end lost 6 bases, the J end lost 7 bases, and 19 bases lay between the germline ends. Germline V gives CDR1 MDHEN, CDR2 SYDVKM. The CDR3 runs to 14 residues. CDR3 DNA sequence: TGTGCCAGCAGCTTGGACAGTGGACAAAGGGAGCAGTACTTC. It encodes CASSLDSGQREQYF.

In this sample, this clone turned up a few times. The chain combines TRBV7-9 with TRBJ2-1, with a tentative D call TRBD2 (5 bases). CDR1 and CDR2 (germline): SEHNR, FQNEAQ (reference sequence). The CDR3 runs to 15 residues. The ends were cut back, 5 bases at V and 7 bases at J, with 18 bases in the middle. CDR3 amino acids: CASSPKQRLMNEQFF. CDR3 bases: TGTGCCAGCAGCCCCAAGCAGCGGCTAATGAATGAGCAGTTCTTC.

Here the CDR3 reads CASSQGPAGGNYGYTF. CDR3 bases: TGTGCCAGCAGCCAAGGACCGGCAGGAGGAAACTATGGCTACACCTTC. The chain employs TRBV4-2 and TRBJ1-2; no definite D call. Trimming shortened V by 1 base and J by 2 bases, and 14 bases separated the two germline ends. This CDR3 has 16 residues. CDR1 is LGHNA, CDR2 YNFKEQ, per germline.

The gene calls are TRBV28 and TRBJ1-1; D is undetermined. CDR1 is MDHEN and CDR2 is SYDVKM in the germline V gene. CDR3 length equals 14 residues. V dropped 3 bases and J dropped 6 bases, with 14 bases sitting between them. The chain's CDR3 is CASSFRTPRAEAFF. The CDR3 DNA follows: TGTGCCAGCAGTTTCCGGACCCCGAGGGCTGAAGCTTTCTTT.

The V call is TRBV5-4, the J call TRBJ1-2; TRBD1 aligns across 7 bases. V gave up 4 bases and J gave up 4 bases; unmatched junction bases: 7. CDR1 is SGHNT and CDR2 is YYREEE in the germline V gene (reference sequence). This CDR3 has 14 amino acids. As DNA, the CDR3 is TGTGCCAGCAGCGAGGAGGGACAGACCTATGGCTACACCTTC. It is translated as CASSEEGQTYGYTF. Looking up the rest from reference TRBV5-4 and TRBJ1-2 gives the full variable domain: ETGVTQSPTHLIKTRGQQVTLRCSSQSGHNTVSWYQQALGQGPQFIFQYYREEENGRGNFPPRFSGLQFPNYSSELNVNALELDDSALYLCASSEEGQTYGYTFGSGTRLTVV.

The chain has TRBV7-2 and TRBJ2-7, with TRBD2 as a possible D gene (5 bases). Deletions cut 5 bases from V and 1 base from J, with 12 bases between. This CDR3 is 14 amino acids long. The germline gives CDR1 SGHTA, CDR2 FQGNSA. The CDR3: CASSLAGISYEQYF. CDR3 sequence (DNA): TGTGCCAGCAGCCTTGCCGGGATATCCTACGAGCAGTACTTC.

J is TRBJ1-1 and V is TRBV5-5; 7 bases line up with TRBD1. The germline V gene has CDR1 SGHKS and CDR2 YYEKEE (reference sequence). The CDR3 is 14 amino acids. With 0 bases clipped from V and 7 bases from J, the junction kept 6 bases outside the gene matches. CDR3 bases: TGTGCCAGCAGCTTGGAGGGGGCGGTTGGTGAAGCTTTCTTT. Translated: CASSLEGAVGEAFF.

V and J are TRBV7-2 and TRBJ2-1; the match to TRBD2 covers 13 bases. Per germline, CDR1 SGHTA and CDR2 FQGNSA. The CDR3 spans 15 residues. V lost 5 bases, J lost 8 bases, and 6 bases stayed unmatched. CDR3: CASSPGTSGNYEQFF. DNA of the CDR3: TGTGCCAGCAGCCCCGGGACTAGCGGGAACTATGAGCAGTTCTTC.

V usage is TRBV7-8 and J usage is TRBJ2-2; D gene ambiguous. CDR3 size: 15 residues. CDR1 is SGHVS and CDR2 is FQNEAQ in the germline V gene. V was clipped by 2 bases and J by 1 base, with 8 bases between them. CDR3 DNA sequence: TGTGCCAGCAGCTTAACACAGATGAACACCGGGGAGCTGTTTTTT. Translating gives CASSLTQMNTGELFF.

The chain has TRBV10-1 and TRBJ2-7; tentatively, D is TRBD1 (6 bases). Deletions cut 7 bases from V and 7 bases from J, with 26 bases between. Germline values: CDR1 WNHNN, CDR2 SYGVQD (reference sequence). The CDR3 extends over 16 amino acids. CDR3 DNA: TGCGCCAGCATCCAATCCGGGACAATACCAGGTTGGGAGCAGTACTTC. Translated, it gives CASIQSGTIPGWEQYF.

This clone was counted a few times. The chain uses TRBV7-2 and TRBJ2-1, with a weak D call TRBD2 (5 bases). Deletions cut 5 bases from V and 7 bases from J, with 12 bases between. This CDR3 has 13 residues. Germline CDR1 is SGHTA and CDR2 is FQGNSA. The CDR3 sequence is CASSPGRENEQFF. CDR3 DNA sequence: TGTGCCAGCAGCCCCGGACGGGAAAATGAGCAGTTCTTC. Full variable domain (outside the CDR3, taken from reference TRBV7-2 and TRBJ2-1): GAGVSQSPSNKVTEKGKDVELRCDPISGHTALYWYRQSLGQGLEFLIYFQGNSAPDKSGLPSDRFSAERTGGSVSTLTIQRTQQEDSAVYLCASSPGRENEQFFGPGTRLTVL.

V and J are TRBV19 and TRBJ2-2; TRBD1 matches at 9 bases. CDR1 LNHDA and CDR2 SQIVND come from the germline V gene (reference sequence). CDR3 length: 15 amino acids. Trimming took 5 bases from V and 3 from J; bases not matched to a gene: 4. Here the CDR3 DNA reads TGTGCCAGTAGTCGGGACAGGGCATACACCGGGGAGCTGTTTTTT. Its translation: CASSRDRAYTGELFF.

This clone has only a few counts. J is TRBJ1-1 and V is TRBV28, with TRBD1 as a possible D gene (5 bases). The CDR3 loop spans 15 amino acids. V lost 8 bases to trimming and J lost 3 bases, with 19 bases between them. CDR1 is MDHEN, CDR2 SYDVKM, per germline. CDR3 amino acids: CASHRKLRGDTEAFF. The CDR3 region has the DNA TGTGCCAGCCACCGAAAGCTCCGGGGGGACACTGAAGCTTTCTTT. Supplemented by reference TRBV28 and TRBJ1-1, the full variable domain reads DVKVTQSSRYLVKRTGEKVFLECVQDMDHENMFWYRQDPGLGLRLIYFSYDVKMKEKGDIPEGYSVSREKKERFSLILESASTNQTSMYLCASHRKLRGDTEAFFGQGTRLTVV.